A single sample gave rise to the 10 T cell receptor beta chains below, sequenced in a study of early T cells in non-severe SARS-CoV-2 infection. TCRdb re-derived calls from the 5' RACE reads in MiXCR, one entry per CDR3 protein. The table shows 57,000 or so distinct CDR3 sequences, with roughly 5.3% occurring only once. Sequencing used whole blood. The receptors here all came from an adult who was a healthcare worker with PCR-confirmed SARS-CoV-2 infection or an uninfected control (not recorded which).

This clonotype came up many times. This chain joins TRBV6-2 or TRBV6-3 and TRBJ1-1; no definite D call. V was cut by 6 bases and J by 1 base, with 9 bases left in between. Per the germline V gene, CDR1 is MNHEY and CDR2 is SVGEGT. This CDR3 spans 13 amino acids. In DNA, the CDR3 is TGTGCCAGCAGGGACGGGAGGAACACTGAAGCTTTCTTT. It specifies CASRDGRNTEAFF.

This clonotype was picked up many times. The chain combines TRBV6-4 with TRBJ1-1; 7 nucleotides align to TRBD1. This CDR3 comprises 14 residues. Trimming removed 5 bases from V and 5 bases from J; junction bases left unmatched: 8. CDR1 MRHNA and CDR2 SNTAGT come from the germline V gene. The CDR3: CASSRSPGGTEAFF. CDR3 DNA sequence: TGTGCCAGCAGTAGATCACCAGGGGGGACTGAAGCTTTCTTT.

This clonotype occurred many times. This chain links TRBV10-3 with TRBJ2-5; TRBD2 matches 14 bases. With 10 bases clipped from V and 5 bases from J, the junction kept 9 bases outside the gene matches. The CDR3 length is 15 residues. The germline V gene encodes CDR1 ENHRY and CDR2 SYGVKD. CDR3 sequence: CATMTSGRAGETQYF. CDR3 DNA sequence: TGTGCCACCATGACTAGCGGGAGGGCCGGGGAGACCCAGTACTTC.

This clonotype was observed a handful of times. The V gene is TRBV5-1, the J gene TRBJ2-3, with D possibly being TRBD2 (5 bases). This CDR3 has 15 amino acids. Between the trimmed V and J ends, which lost 4 bases and 1 base, there was a span of 13 bases. Germline CDR1 and CDR2: SGHRS and YFSETQ. CDR3 coding DNA: TGCGCCAGCAGCCCGGACTCTCGCGGCACAGATACGCAGTATTTT. Translation: CASSPDSRGTDTQYF. The variable domain in full, completed from reference TRBV5-1 and TRBJ2-3, reads KAGVTQTPRYLIKTRGQQVTLSCSPISGHRSVSWYQQTPGQGLQFLFEYFSETQRNKGNFPGRFSGRQFSNSRSEMNVSTLELGDSALYLCASSPDSRGTDTQYFGPGTRLTVL.

The chain couples TRBV7-2 to TRBJ1-3; TRBD1 aligns across 9 bases. There are 15 residues in the CDR3. The ends lost 5 bases at V and 2 bases at J; junction bases unmatched: 4. Germline V gene data show CDR1 as SGHTA and CDR2 as FQGNSA. The CDR3 coding sequence is TGTGCCAGCAGCACGAGGACAGGGGCTGGAAACACCATATATTTT. Protein product: CASSTRTGAGNTIYF.

The J gene is TRBJ2-7, the V gene TRBV7-9; no definite D call. CDR1 is SEHNR, CDR2 FQNEAQ, per germline (reference sequence). The CDR3 sequence is 12 residues long. V was shortened by 5 bases and J by 3 bases, with 8 bases between the two germline ends. The CDR3, as DNA: TGTGCCAGCAGCCATACCGGCTACGAGCAGTACTTC. Its protein is CASSHTGYEQYF. The full variable domain, rest sourced from reference TRBV7-9 and TRBJ2-7, is DTGVSQNPRHKITKRGQNVTFRCDPISEHNRLYWYRQTLGQGPEFLTYFQNEAQLEKSRLLSDRFSAERPKGSFSTLEIQRTEQGDSAMYLCASSHTGYEQYFGPGTRLTVT.

This clonotype was detected ten times or more. The rearrangement joins TRBV6-5 to TRBJ2-3; TRBD1 matches 7 bases. Germline lookup yields CDR1 MNHEY and CDR2 SVGAGI. The V gene end was trimmed by 0 bases and the J gene end by 1 base; junction bases not matched to a gene: 4. The CDR3 extends over 16 amino acids. The CDR3, as DNA: TGTGCCAGCAGTTACTCACAGGGGATGGGCACAGATACGCAGTATTTT. This encodes CASSYSQGMGTDTQYF.

This clonotype was seen only a few times. The chain uses TRBV2 and TRBJ2-2; D might be TRBD2 (6 bases). The CDR3 sequence is 14 residues long. The germline V gene has CDR1 SNHLY and CDR2 FYNNEI. V lost 3 bases, J lost 7 bases, and 12 bases lay in between. The CDR3 reads CASSEGQGGGELFF. Here the CDR3 DNA reads TGTGCCAGCAGTGAGGGCCAGGGAGGCGGGGAGCTGTTTTTT.

The table lists this clonotype with a few counts. This chain joins TRBV2 and TRBJ1-1; 7 bases fit TRBD1. V dropped 3 bases and J dropped 0; count of bases not matched to a gene: 4. Germline V gene data show CDR1 as SNHLY and CDR2 as FYNNEI. The CDR3 covers 15 residues. CDR3 amino acids: CASSEGQFMNTEAFF. The CDR3 DNA sequence: TGTGCCAGCAGTGAGGGACAGTTCATGAACACTGAAGCTTTCTTT.

This clonotype came up a few times. V usage is TRBV10-3 and J usage is TRBJ2-3, with D possibly being TRBD2 (5 bases). CDR1 ENHRY and CDR2 SYGVKD come from the germline V gene. Trimming pared 3 bases from V and 3 bases from J, leaving 13 bases between. There are 15 residues in the CDR3. CDR3 amino acids: CAISDTRTGTDTQYF. The CDR3, as DNA: TGTGCCATCAGTGACACCCGGACGGGAACAGATACGCAGTATTTT.